This TCR beta chain is drawn from a study of blood T cell repertoires in COVID-19. Overall study context: From the United States, Italy and Spain came samples of acute and convalescent COVID-19. T cells, B-cell-depleted T cells, or PBMCs supplied cDNA or gDNA.

The CDR3 totals 15 residues. Germline values: CDR1 MDHEN, CDR2 SYDVKM. V lost 6 bases and J 4 bases, leaving 16 bases between the germline ends. In the authors' workflow: Nucleated cell counts were estimated from reference gene primer amplification. Generated by immunoSEQ multiplex PCR, the TCRdb table keeps only in-frame clones and is missing some. Clone size and the V and J calls come from that table; the DNA yielded D and trimming. The repertoire holds 95,000 to 110,000 clones, with more than 70% as singletons. The TCR comes from a woman aged 80 or over in a cohort sampled during active COVID-19. V usage is TRBV28 and J usage is TRBJ1-5, with D possibly being TRBD1 (5 bases). Sequencing input: peripheral blood. The CDR3 is CASRLPSGGNQPQHF. In DNA form, the CDR3 reads TGTGCCAGCAGACTTCCGAGCGGGGGGAATCAGCCCCAGCATTTT.